By its share, the clone carrying this TCR beta chain is medium-sized. Its target is not known. This sample was included in a study of glioma-infiltrating T cells. Study findings and constraints: Only very few CDR3 sequences appeared in both tissue and blood. Above-expected tissue-blood divergence occurred in all gliomas, most in low-grade ones.

TCR alpha and beta CDR3 regions were amplified from RNA using iRepertoire nested multiplex PCR. Input was about 85-400 ng of tissue mRNA or PBMC total RNA. Using its own MiXCR run on the multiplex PCR reads, TCRdb lists one record per CDR3 protein. Altogether 20,000 to 25,000 distinct CDR3 sequences are present, approximately 23% being singletons, with the ten largest covering about an eighth. The CDR3 length is 16 residues. V was clipped by 0 bases and J by 4 bases; unmatched bases: 7. Germline CDR1 MNHNY, CDR2 SVGAGI (reference sequence). This chain joins TRBV6-6 and TRBJ2-3, with 7 bases aligning to TRBD2. The sequenced material came from glioma tissue, nonneoplastic brain tissue, or PBMCs (not recorded which). The TCR was taken from a human donor with low-grade glioma or glioblastoma, undergoing nonglioma brain surgery, or in good health (not recorded which). The chain's CDR3 is CASSYSTRGRADTQYF. The CDR3 DNA reads TGTGCCAGCAGTTACTCGACACGGGGGAGGGCAGATACGCAGTATTTT.